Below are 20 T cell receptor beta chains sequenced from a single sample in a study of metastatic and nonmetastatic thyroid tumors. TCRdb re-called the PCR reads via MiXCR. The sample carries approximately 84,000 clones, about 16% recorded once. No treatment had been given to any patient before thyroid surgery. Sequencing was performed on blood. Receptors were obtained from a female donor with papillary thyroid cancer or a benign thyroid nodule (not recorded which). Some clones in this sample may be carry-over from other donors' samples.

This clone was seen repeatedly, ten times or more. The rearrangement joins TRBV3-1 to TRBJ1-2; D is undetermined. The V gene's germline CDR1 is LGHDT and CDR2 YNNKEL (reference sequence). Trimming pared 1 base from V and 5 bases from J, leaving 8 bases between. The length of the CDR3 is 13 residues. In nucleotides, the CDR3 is TGTGCCAGCAGCCAAGGGGCGGGATATGGCTACACCTTC. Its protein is CASSQGAGYGYTF.

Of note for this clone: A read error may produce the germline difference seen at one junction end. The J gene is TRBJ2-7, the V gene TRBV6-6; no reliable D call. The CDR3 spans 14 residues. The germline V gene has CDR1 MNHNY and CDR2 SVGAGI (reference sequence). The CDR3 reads CAISYSGTNYEQYF. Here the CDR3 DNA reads TGTGCCATCAGTTACTCGGGTACAAACTACGAGCAGTACTTC.

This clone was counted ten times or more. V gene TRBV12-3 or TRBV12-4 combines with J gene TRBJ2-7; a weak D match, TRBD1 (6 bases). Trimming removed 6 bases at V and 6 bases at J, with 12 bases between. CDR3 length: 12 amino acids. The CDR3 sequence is CASSYGQSEQYF. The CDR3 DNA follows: TGTGCCAGCAGCTACGGACAGTCCGAGCAGTACTTC.

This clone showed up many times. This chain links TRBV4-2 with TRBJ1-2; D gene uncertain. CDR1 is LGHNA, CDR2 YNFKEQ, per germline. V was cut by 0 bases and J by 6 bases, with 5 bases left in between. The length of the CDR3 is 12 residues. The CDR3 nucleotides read TGTGCCAGCAGCCAAGACGGGAATGGCTACACCTTC. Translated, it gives CASSQDGNGYTF.

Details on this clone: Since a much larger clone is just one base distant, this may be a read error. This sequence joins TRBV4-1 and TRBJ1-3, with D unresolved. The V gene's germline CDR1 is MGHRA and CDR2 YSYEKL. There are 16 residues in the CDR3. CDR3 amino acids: CASSQDRLRSGNAIYF. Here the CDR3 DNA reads TGCGCCAGCAGCCAAGACAGACTCCGCTCTGGAAACGCCATATATTTT.

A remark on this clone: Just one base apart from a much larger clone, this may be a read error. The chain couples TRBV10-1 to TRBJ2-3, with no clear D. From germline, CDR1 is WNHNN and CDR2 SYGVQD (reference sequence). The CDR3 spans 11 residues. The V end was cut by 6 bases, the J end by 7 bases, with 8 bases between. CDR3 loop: CASSSSNTQYF. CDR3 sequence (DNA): TGCGCCAGCAGCTCCAGTAATACGCAGTATTTT.

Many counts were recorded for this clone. CDR3 loop: CSARAGVGYNEQFF. The CDR3 bases are TGCAGTGCTAGAGCGGGGGTGGGGTACAATGAGCAGTTCTTC. The chain links TRBV20-1 to TRBJ2-1, with D possibly TRBD2 on 6 matching bases. CDR3 length: 14 residues. V lost 1 base to trimming and J lost 4 bases, with 11 bases between them. The germline CDR1 and CDR2 sequences are DFQATT and SNEGSKA (reference sequence).

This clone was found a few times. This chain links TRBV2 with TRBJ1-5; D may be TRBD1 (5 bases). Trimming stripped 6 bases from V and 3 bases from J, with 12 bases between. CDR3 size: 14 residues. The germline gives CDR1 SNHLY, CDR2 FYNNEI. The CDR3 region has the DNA TGTGCCAGCAGAACCGGGGGACTCAATCAGCCCCAGCATTTT. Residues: CASRTGGLNQPQHF.

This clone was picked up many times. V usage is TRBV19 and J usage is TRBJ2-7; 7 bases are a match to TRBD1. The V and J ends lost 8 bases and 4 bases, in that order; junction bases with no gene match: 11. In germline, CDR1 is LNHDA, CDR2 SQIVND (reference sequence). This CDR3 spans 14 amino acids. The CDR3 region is CASRDRAQTYEQYF. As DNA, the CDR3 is TGTGCCAGTCGAGACAGGGCCCAAACATACGAGCAGTACTTC.

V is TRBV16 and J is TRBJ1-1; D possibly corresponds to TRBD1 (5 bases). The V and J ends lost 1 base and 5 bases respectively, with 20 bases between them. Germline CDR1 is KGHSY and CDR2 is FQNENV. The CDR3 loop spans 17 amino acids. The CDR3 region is CASSQFVAVGGRTEAFF. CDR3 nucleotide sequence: TGTGCCAGCAGCCAATTCGTGGCCGTCGGGGGTCGGACTGAAGCTTTCTTT.

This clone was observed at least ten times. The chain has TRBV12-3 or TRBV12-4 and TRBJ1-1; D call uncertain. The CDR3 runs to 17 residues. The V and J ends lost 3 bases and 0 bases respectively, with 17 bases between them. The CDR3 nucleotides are TGTGCCAGCAGTTTCAAAGGATGGGGAGGCATGAACACTGAAGCTTTCTTT. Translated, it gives CASSFKGWGGMNTEAFF.

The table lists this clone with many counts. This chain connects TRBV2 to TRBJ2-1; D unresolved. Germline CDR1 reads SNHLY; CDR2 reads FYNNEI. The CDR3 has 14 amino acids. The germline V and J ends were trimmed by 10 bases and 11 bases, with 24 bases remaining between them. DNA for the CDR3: TGTGCCACCCAACCCCACGGCGAAACCATTAAGCAGTTCTTC. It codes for CATQPHGETIKQFF.

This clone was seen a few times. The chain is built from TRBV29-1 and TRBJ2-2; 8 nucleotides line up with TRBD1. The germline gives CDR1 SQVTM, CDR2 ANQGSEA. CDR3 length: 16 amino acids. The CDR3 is CIVAAWGQANIWELFF. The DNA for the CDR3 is TGCATCGTCGCTGCCTGGGGACAGGCGAACATCTGGGAGCTGTTTTTT.

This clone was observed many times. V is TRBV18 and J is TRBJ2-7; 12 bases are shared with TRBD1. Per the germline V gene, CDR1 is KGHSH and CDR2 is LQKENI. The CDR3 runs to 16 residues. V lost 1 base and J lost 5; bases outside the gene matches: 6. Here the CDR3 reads CASSPQLGQGANEQYF. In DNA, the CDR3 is TGTGCCAGCTCACCACAACTGGGACAGGGGGCGAACGAGCAGTACTTC. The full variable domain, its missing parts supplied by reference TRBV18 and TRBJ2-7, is NAGVMQNPRHLVRRRGQEARLRCSPMKGHSHVYWYRQLPEEGLKFMVYLQKENIIDESGMPKERFSAEFPKEGPSILRIQQVVRGDSAAYFCASSPQLGQGANEQYFGPGTRLTVT.

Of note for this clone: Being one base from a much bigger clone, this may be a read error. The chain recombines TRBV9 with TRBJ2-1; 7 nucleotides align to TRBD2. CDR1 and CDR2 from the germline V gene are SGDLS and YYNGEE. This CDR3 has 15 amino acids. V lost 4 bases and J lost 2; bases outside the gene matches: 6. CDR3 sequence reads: CASSLPSGAYNEQFF. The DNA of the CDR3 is TGTGCCAGCAGCCTCCCTAGCGGAGCCTACAATGAGCAGTTCTTC.

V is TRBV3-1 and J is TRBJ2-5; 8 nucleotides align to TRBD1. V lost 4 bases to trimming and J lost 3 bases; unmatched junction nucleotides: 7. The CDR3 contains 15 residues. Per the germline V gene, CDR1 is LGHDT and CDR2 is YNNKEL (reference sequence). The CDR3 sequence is CASSPDRVREETQYF. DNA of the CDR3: TGTGCCAGCAGCCCGGACAGGGTTCGGGAAGAGACCCAGTACTTC.

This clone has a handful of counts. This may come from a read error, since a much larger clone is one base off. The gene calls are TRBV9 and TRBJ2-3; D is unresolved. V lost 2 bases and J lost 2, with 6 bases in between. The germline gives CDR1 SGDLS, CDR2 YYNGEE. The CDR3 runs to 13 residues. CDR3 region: CASSVEFTDTQYF. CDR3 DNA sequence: TGTGCCAGCAGCGTGGAGTTCACAGATACGCAGTATTTT.

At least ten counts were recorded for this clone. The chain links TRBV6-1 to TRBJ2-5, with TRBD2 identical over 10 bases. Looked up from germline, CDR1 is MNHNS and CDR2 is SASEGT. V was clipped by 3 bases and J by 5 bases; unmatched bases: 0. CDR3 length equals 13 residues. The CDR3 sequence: CASSEGLAETQYF. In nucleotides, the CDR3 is TGTGCCAGCAGTGAGGGACTAGCGGAGACCCAGTACTTC.

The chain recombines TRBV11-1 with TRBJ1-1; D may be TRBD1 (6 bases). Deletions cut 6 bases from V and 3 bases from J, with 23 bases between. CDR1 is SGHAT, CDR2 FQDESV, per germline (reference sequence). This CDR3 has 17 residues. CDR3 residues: CASSYRDLGRTYTEAFF. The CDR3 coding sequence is TGTGCCAGCAGTTACAGGGATCTGGGTCGGACTTACACTGAAGCTTTCTTT.

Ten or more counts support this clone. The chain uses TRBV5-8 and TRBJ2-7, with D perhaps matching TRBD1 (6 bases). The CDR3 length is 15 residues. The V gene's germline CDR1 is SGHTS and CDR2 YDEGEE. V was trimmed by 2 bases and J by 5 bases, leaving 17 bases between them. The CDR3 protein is CASSFWGLVPHEQYF. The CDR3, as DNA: TGTGCCAGCAGCTTTTGGGGGCTGGTTCCCCACGAGCAGTACTTC.